The TCR beta chain under discussion was sequenced for a study of molecular identifiers for immune sequencing clone quantification listed by TCRdb under 2018. About the full investigation: In a replicate experiment, RNA from around 20,000 or 100,000 naive CD8 T cells was split into five aliquots, four of which were sequenced. The study was a methods study using CD8 T cells to benchmark molecular-identifier clustering-based TCR repertoire sequencing (MIDCIRS) and TCR RNA copy counting.

General findings and caveats noted by the study authors: Highly expanded clone sizes could be underestimated because identical TCR molecules may share a barcode. Naive libraries contained spiked-in Jurkat TCR RNA (approximately ten copies' worth), which is not part of the donor repertoire. When barcode sub-clustering was omitted, TCR diversity was inflated by chimeric consensus sequences, with chimeras reaching as high as 47%. Clones above 20 RNA copies held over 97% of molecules in CMV-specific effector cells but under 1% in naive cells. Around 2.8 recovered TCR RNA copies per cell were obtained by modeling, versus about 10 by digital PCR, implying a capture efficiency of approximately 30%. Spiked-in Jurkat TCR RNA equivalent to a single cell was reported to be detectable even among one million naive CD8 T cells.

Library prep was done by PCR. TCRdb records Illumina HiSeq 4000 as the sequencer. Bulk TCR libraries were made following a previously described method, with the TCR primers given in Table S5. The Qiagen AllPrep DNA/RNA kit was used to purify total RNA. Before analysis, reads from multiple sequencing runs of one library were combined. Turning to the authors' computational methods: Only reads with exact TCR constant sequence were kept, trimmed to 150 nt, and grouped by their 12-nt molecular barcodes. Reads inside each barcode group were sub-clustered using a 15% Levenshtein threshold, and a quality-weighted consensus sequence was constructed for each RNA molecule. Non-functional sequences were filtered out, along with any lower-count sequence sitting one edit away from another sequence. On the basis of fitting two negative binomial distributions, barcode sub-clusters with fewer than 20% of the maximum read count were discarded. The public reads were run again by TCRdb, first through fastp at Q25 and then through MiXCR, and only productive beta chains were kept. A single entry per CDR3 protein holds the most common genes and DNA from its merged rows. Clone size and V and J calls follow TCRdb, not the original study. This sample comprises about 640,000 distinct CDR3 sequences, approximately 20% of them detected only once. The ten largest make up roughly 0.9% of the sample.

Points on this clonotype: The specificity of this receptor is unknown. Per-base quality was not reported, and no clone a single base away is much larger than it.

The CDR3 starts with the cysteine, ends with the phenylalanine, and has 15 residues. The kept DNA is CDR3 alone, 45 bases in frame from the first base. Trimming at the junction amounts to 5 bases on V and 4 bases on J, and the germline ends lie 14 bases apart. The germline V gene specifies SGHNT as CDR1 and YENEEA as CDR2. Libraries of naive CD8 T cells were built from anywhere between about 20,000 and 1,000,000 sorted cells, with 10%, 30% or 50% of the purified RNA used. Naive CD8 T cells were FACS-sorted as CD8+CD4-CCR7+CD45RA+ on a BD FACSAria II into RLT Plus buffer. To test detection sensitivity, Jurkat RNA equal to 10 or so TCR copies was added to samples of roughly 19,000-1,100,000 naive CD8 T cells. CD8 T cells were enriched using RosetteSep CD8+ T Cell Enrichment Cocktail and Ficoll-Paque, and the enriched cells then underwent ACK red cell lysis.

The specimen was naive CD8+ T cells from blood, with Jurkat cell RNA spiked in. Interpreted using the paper, the cell subset or site label stands for: FACS-sorted CD8+CD4-CCR7+CD45RA+ naive T cells. This sequence was found in a human donor in good health. Some libraries in this study had Jurkat cell RNA spiked in. The rearrangement combines TRBV11-3 with TRBJ2-2; the D gene is perhaps TRBD1, on 5 matching bases. The CDR3 in this case is CASSADSDPTGELFF. The DNA sequence follows: TGTGCCAGCAGCGCAGACAGCGATCCCACCGGGGAGCTGTTTTTT.